These 22 T cell receptor beta chains came from one sample sequenced in a study of CD8+CD57+ T cells in acquired aplastic anemia. Genomic DNA acted as the template from which TCR beta VDJ combination and CDR3 sequence profiling were carried out. A single record per CDR3 protein comes from TCRdb applying MiXCR to the reads. In the table there are 200,000 or so distinct CDR3 sequences, 40% to 50% of which are singletons. Patients chosen for sequencing had CD8+CD57+ cells that had expanded, as shown by flow cytometry. The sequencing sample was made of sorted CD4+, CD8+, or CD8+CD57+ T cells (not recorded which) from PBMCs. The source is a human donor with aplastic anemia.

This clonotype was detected only once. The chain carries TRBV12-3 or TRBV12-4 and TRBJ1-6, with 7 bases lining up with TRBD1. This CDR3 region has 14 residues. Losses at the gene ends were 5 bases for V and 10 bases for J; bases not matched to a gene: 8. CDR3: CASSVSQGKSPLHF. The CDR3 DNA reads as TGTGCCAGCAGTGTGTCACAGGGGAAATCACCCCTCCACTTT.

About this clonotype itself: This may arise from a read error, as a much more abundant clone is one base away. This sequence joins TRBV6-1 and TRBJ2-1; D unresolved. The CDR3 is 14 amino acids. From germline, CDR1 is MNHNS and CDR2 SASEGT. The CDR3 region is CASRDTFTYNEQSF. The CDR3 coding sequence is TGTGCCAGCAGAGACACTTTTACCTACAATGAGCAGTCCTTC.

This chain uses TRBV24-1 with TRBJ2-7; D is unclear. The V end was cut by 11 bases, the J end by 2 bases, with 21 bases between. CDR3 length equals 15 residues. The germline V gene has CDR1 KGHDR and CDR2 SFDVKD. This chain's CDR3 is CASSQVARTAYEQYF. DNA for the CDR3: TGTGCCAGCAGCCAAGTCGCCAGGACGGCCTACGAGCAGTACTTC.

This clonotype has ten or more counts. V usage is TRBV20-1 and J usage is TRBJ2-1; tentative D call: TRBD1 (5 bases). V lost 4 bases and J 9 bases, leaving 16 bases between the germline ends. CDR3 length equals 13 residues. Germline-derived CDR1 and CDR2 are DFQATT and SNEGSKA (reference sequence). The CDR3 sequence is CSATRQTSGEQFF. CDR3 bases: TGCAGTGCTACCCGACAGACCTCTGGTGAGCAGTTCTTC.

This clonotype was detected once. The rearrangement links TRBV9 to TRBJ1-6; D remains ambiguous. The germline V gene has CDR1 SGDLS and CDR2 YYNGEE. Trimming cost V 8 bases and J 0 bases, with 9 bases left between them. The length of the CDR3 is 14 residues. CDR3 amino acids: CASKTDSYNSPLHF. CDR3 coding DNA: TGTGCCAGTAAGACGGACTCCTATAATTCACCCCTCCACTTT.

The chain uses TRBV9 and TRBJ2-7, with TRBD1 matching over 8 bases. The J segment lost 2 bases and the V segment lost 1 base, leaving 5 bases of the junction unmatched. Per germline, CDR1 SGDLS and CDR2 YYNGEE. There are 15 residues in the CDR3. The chain's CDR3 is CASSVTGTGPYEQYF. The CDR3 DNA follows: TGTGCCAGCAGCGTAACCGGGACAGGCCCCTACGAGCAGTACTTC.

Notes on this clonotype: The junction shows a germline mismatch at one end, possibly a read error. The V call is TRBV10-3, the J call TRBJ2-2; 9 bases are shared with TRBD1. The CDR3 has 14 amino acids. Germline V lookup: CDR1 ENHRY, CDR2 SYGVKD. CDR3 protein: CATSGQGNTGELSF. The CDR3 DNA follows: TGTGCCACCTCGGGACAGGGCAACACCGGGGAGCTGTCTTTT.

In regard to this clonotype: This clone may be a read error of a much larger clone one base away. The V gene is TRBV5-5, the J gene TRBJ1-1, with D tentatively TRBD1 (6 bases). The germline V gene has CDR1 SGHKS and CDR2 YYEKEE (reference sequence). The CDR3 is made up of 13 amino acids. With 7 bases removed from V and 10 bases from J, the gap between germline ends came to 20 bases. The CDR3, as DNA: TGTGCCAGCGGCCAGGCGAACAGGGAAGGAGCTTTCTTT. Translating it yields CASGQANREGAFF.

The chain links TRBV6-1 to TRBJ1-1; 12 bases map to TRBD1. J lost 6 bases, V lost 0 bases, and 5 bases had no gene match. The germline V gene has CDR1 MNHNS and CDR2 SASEGT. The CDR3 runs 16 residues. The CDR3 bases are TGTGCCAGCAGTGAAGCCTCGGGACAGGGGGCACCTGAAGCTTTCTTT. Translating gives CASSEASGQGAPEAFF.

This clonotype was counted ten times or more. The J gene is TRBJ2-7, the V gene TRBV6-6; TRBD1 matches at 8 bases. V lost 0 bases, J lost 7 bases, and 8 bases stayed unmatched. The CDR3 is 15 amino acids. CDR1 and CDR2 (germline): MNHNY, SVGAGI (reference sequence). CDR3 in amino acids: CASSYSRQGTGEQYF. CDR3 DNA sequence: TGTGCCAGCAGTTACTCTAGACAGGGGACGGGGGAGCAGTACTTC.

The chain recombines TRBV29-1 with TRBJ1-1; no firm D call. The CDR3 spans 12 residues. V lost 7 bases and J 4 bases, leaving 13 bases between the germline ends. The V gene's germline CDR1 is SQVTM and CDR2 ANQGSEA. The CDR3 here is CSAGWGGTEAFF. The CDR3, as DNA: TGCAGCGCTGGATGGGGAGGCACTGAAGCTTTCTTT.

This clonotype was seen at least ten times. The chain couples TRBV9 to TRBJ2-7; 9 positions match TRBD1. Germline V gene lookup returns CDR1 SGDLS and CDR2 YYNGEE. V lost 0 bases to trimming and J lost 2 bases; unmatched junction nucleotides: 3. The CDR3 has 15 residues. The CDR3 here is CASSVGGTGTYEQYF. Written as DNA, the CDR3 is TGTGCCAGCAGCGTAGGGGGGACAGGGACCTACGAGCAGTACTTC.

This clonotype showed up many times. The chain couples TRBV19 to TRBJ2-5; D may be TRBD1 (6 bases). With 4 bases removed from V and 4 bases from J, the gap between germline ends came to 10 bases. This CDR3 has 13 amino acids. Germline V gene lookup returns CDR1 LNHDA and CDR2 SQIVND (reference sequence). The CDR3 reads CASSTGEGETQYF. For the CDR3, the DNA is TGTGCCAGTAGTACAGGGGAAGGAGAGACCCAGTACTTC.

This chain joins TRBV24-1 and TRBJ1-6; 10 bases line up with TRBD1. Germline trimming cut 4 bases from V and 13 bases from J; bases unmatched to any gene: 9. CDR3 length equals 15 residues. CDR1 is KGHDR and CDR2 is SFDVKD in the germline V gene. The CDR3 here is CATSDSGQGDQPLHF. The CDR3, as DNA: TGTGCCACCAGTGACTCCGGACAGGGGGATCAGCCCCTCCACTTT.

This clonotype was seen at least ten times. V and J are TRBV5-1 and TRBJ2-2; TRBD2 is a possible D gene (5 bases). V was trimmed by 0 bases and J by 5 bases, leaving 11 bases between them. Germline CDR1 SGHRS, CDR2 YFSETQ. The CDR3 sequence is 15 residues long. CDR3: CASSLEGGFTGELFF. The CDR3 bases are TGCGCCAGCAGCTTGGAAGGCGGGTTTACCGGGGAGCTGTTTTTT.

V gene TRBV29-1 combines with J gene TRBJ2-5; D possibly corresponds to TRBD2 (6 bases). With 0 bases removed from V and 5 bases from J, the gap between germline ends came to 10 bases. CDR1 SQVTM and CDR2 ANQGSEA come from the germline V gene. This CDR3 spans 13 amino acids. The CDR3 coding sequence is TGCAGCGTTGAAGATGCAGGGAGGGAGACCCAGTACTTC. It codes for CSVEDAGRETQYF.

In this sample, this clonotype turned up many times. This chain links TRBV2 with TRBJ2-2; 7 bases are a match to TRBD1. The CDR3 length is 14 residues. V trimming: 5 bases; J trimming: 5 bases; junction bases outside the gene matches: 5. CDR1 SNHLY and CDR2 FYNNEI come from the germline V gene. In DNA form, the CDR3 reads TGTGCCAGCAGTAGACAGGGAATAACCGGGGAGCTGTTTTTT. Translating gives CASSRQGITGELFF.

This clonotype was picked up a small number of times. The chain combines TRBV15 with TRBJ2-2; D gene unclear. This CDR3 has 15 residues. Trimming removed 0 bases from V and 9 bases from J, with 14 bases in between. The germline V gene encodes CDR1 LNHNV and CDR2 YYDKDF (reference sequence). CDR3 residues: CATSRDRQPTRELFF. The CDR3, as DNA: TGTGCCACCAGCAGAGATCGGCAGCCTACCAGGGAGCTGTTTTTT.

This rearrangement joins TRBV2 to TRBJ1-5; 10 nucleotides line up with TRBD1. The germline CDR1 and CDR2 sequences are SNHLY and FYNNEI. CDR3 size: 15 residues. J gave up 2 bases and V 9 bases, and 7 bases lay outside the gene matches. The CDR3: CASRVGTGGNQPQHF. The DNA for the CDR3 is TGTGCCAGTCGAGTCGGGACAGGGGGCAATCAGCCCCAGCATTTT.

Ten or more counts support this clonotype. V is TRBV12-3 or TRBV12-4 and J is TRBJ2-1, with 11 bases fitting TRBD2. The CDR3 consists of 15 residues. J lost 5 bases, V lost 5 bases, and 5 bases had no gene match. The CDR3 reads CASSETSGINNEQFF. In nucleotides, the CDR3 is TGTGCCAGCAGTGAGACTAGCGGGATAAACAATGAGCAGTTCTTC.

The chain joins TRBV19 to TRBJ1-4; D is unresolved. CDR3 size: 11 residues. Per the germline V gene, CDR1 is LNHDA and CDR2 is SQIVND (reference sequence). V was trimmed by 8 bases and J by 8 bases, leaving 9 bases between them. The CDR3 protein is CASSTGEKLFF. The CDR3 nucleotides read TGTGCCAGTTCCACGGGGGAAAAACTGTTTTTT.

This rearrangement joins TRBV18 to TRBJ1-4, with unresolved D. CDR3 length: 13 amino acids. V was trimmed by 6 bases and J by 3 bases, leaving 8 bases between them. Germline CDR1 reads KGHSH; CDR2 reads LQKENI. The CDR3 DNA follows: TGTGCCAGCTCCCCCCCGGCTAATGAAAAACTGTTTTTT. Residues: CASSPPANEKLFF.